One sample yielded the 20 T cell receptor beta chains listed below, sequenced in a study of CD8 T cells in ankylosing spondylitis. Antigen specificity for these receptors is unknown. Study-wide results and limits: In ankylosing spondylitis blood, a motif of seven or eight highly homologous TCR beta variants appeared characteristic.

Each CDR3 protein gets one entry after TCRdb re-called the 5' RACE reads with MiXCR. Of some 700,000 distinct CDR3 sequences in the sample, roughly 19% are singletons; the top ten hold over 15%. The sequencing input was blood, either unsorted or a sorted T cell fraction (not recorded which). The receptors shown here come from a male donor with ankylosing spondylitis.

V and J are TRBV28 and TRBJ1-2; 8 bases align to TRBD1. The CDR3 is made up of 15 amino acids. Germline V gene data show CDR1 as MDHEN and CDR2 as SYDVKM. Trimming at V came to 2 bases and at J to 7 bases, leaving 9 bases not matched to a gene. In DNA, the CDR3 is TGTGCCAGCAGTTTAGGGGGACAGGCTTTACTTGGCTACACCTTC. It translates to CASSLGGQALLGYTF.

This chain connects TRBV3-1 to TRBJ2-3; 10 bases are a match to TRBD2. The CDR3 runs 17 residues. Looked up from germline, CDR1 is LGHDT and CDR2 is YNNKEL (reference sequence). J gave up 0 bases and V 2 bases, and 5 bases lay outside the gene matches. The CDR3 spells CASSQKLAGRSTDTQYF. In DNA, the CDR3 is TGTGCCAGCAGCCAAAAACTAGCGGGAAGGAGCACAGATACGCAGTATTTT.

The sample holds many counts of this clonotype. The rearrangement links TRBV10-3 to TRBJ2-7; 8 bases match TRBD2. The germline gives CDR1 ENHRY, CDR2 SYGVKD. The CDR3 is made up of 16 amino acids. Trimming at V came to 0 bases and at J to 2 bases, leaving 6 bases not matched to a gene. Written as DNA, the CDR3 is TGTGCCATCAGTGAGTCGATTAGCGGGAAAACCTACGAGCAGTACTTC. It codes for CAISESISGKTYEQYF.

This clonotype appeared many times. The chain is built from TRBV5-1 and TRBJ1-1; TRBD1 might be the D (6 bases). Germline CDR1 and CDR2: SGHRS and YFSETQ. Trimming pared 4 bases from V and 6 bases from J, leaving 13 bases between. This CDR3 region has 13 residues. The CDR3 nucleotides read TGCGCCAGCAGCCAGACAGGCTCCTCTGAAGCTTTCTTT. This translates into CASSQTGSSEAFF.

The V and J genes are TRBV14 and TRBJ2-1; 8 bases align to TRBD2. The germline V gene has CDR1 SGHDN and CDR2 FVKESK. V lost 1 base, J lost 1 base, and 3 bases stayed unmatched. The CDR3 sequence is 16 residues long. The CDR3 bases are TGTGCCAGCAGCCAAGTGCGGGGGGTTTCCTACAATGAGCAGTTCTTC. Translation gives CASSQVRGVSYNEQFF.

The sample holds a few counts of this clonotype. The V call is TRBV9, the J call TRBJ1-4; TRBD1 is a possible D gene (5 bases). V shed 0 bases and J shed 11 bases, with 20 bases lying between them. The CDR3 is 16 residues long. Germline V lookup: CDR1 SGDLS, CDR2 YYNGEE. CDR3 sequence: CASSVEEGRAPGKLFF. CDR3 DNA sequence: TGTGCCAGCAGCGTAGAGGAGGGACGGGCGCCAGGGAAACTGTTTTTT. The variable domain in full, completed from reference TRBV9 and TRBJ1-4, reads DSGVTQTPKHLITATGQRVTLRCSPRSGDLSVYWYQQSLDQGLQFLIQYYNGEERAKGNILERFSAQQFPDLHSELNLSSLELGDSALYFCASSVEEGRAPGKLFFGSGTQLSVL.

The genes are TRBV25-1 and TRBJ2-4; 8 bases align to TRBD2. Losses at the gene ends were 4 bases for V and 8 bases for J; bases not matched to a gene: 4. The CDR3 loop spans 13 amino acids. The germline CDR1 and CDR2 sequences are MGHDK and SYGVNS. The CDR3 sequence: CASSGLLADIQYF. In DNA, the CDR3 is TGTGCCAGCAGTGGGCTACTAGCGGACATTCAGTACTTC.

The V gene is TRBV12-3 or TRBV12-4, the J gene TRBJ2-1, with D uncertain. CDR3 length: 13 residues. Trimming stripped 2 bases from V and 5 bases from J, with 7 bases between. In DNA form, the CDR3 reads TGTGCCAGCAGTTTATTAGACAACAATGAGCAGTTCTTC. As protein: CASSLLDNNEQFF.

This chain's CDR3 is CASQTGATDTQYF. Here the CDR3 DNA reads TGTGCCAGCCAGACAGGCGCCACAGATACGCAGTATTTT. The chain uses TRBV6-1 and TRBJ2-3, with a possible D match to TRBD1 (6 bases). This CDR3 region has 13 residues. V shed 8 bases and J shed 2 bases, with 11 bases lying between them. Germline CDR1 is MNHNS and CDR2 is SASEGT.

This clonotype was seen a few times. CDR3 sequence: CSASWLAGGTDTQYF. CDR3 DNA: TGCAGTGCTAGTTGGCTAGCGGGCGGCACAGATACGCAGTATTTT. This chain uses TRBV20-1 with TRBJ2-3, with 8 nucleotides matching TRBD2. V shed 3 bases and J 1 base; nucleotides not matched to a gene: 6. Germline V gene lookup returns CDR1 DFQATT and CDR2 SNEGSKA (reference sequence). This CDR3 spans 15 amino acids.

V is TRBV27 and J is TRBJ2-4; 7 positions agree with TRBD2. The junction had 14 bases not matched to a gene; V was cut back by 5 bases and J by 7 bases. CDR3 size: 16 residues. Germline V gene lookup returns CDR1 MNHEY and CDR2 SMNVEV (reference sequence). The CDR3 nucleotides are TGTGCCAGCAGTAATGTTTTGACTAGCTCGGCGAACATTCAGTACTTC. Translation: CASSNVLTSSANIQYF.

The chain carries TRBV14 and TRBJ2-1, with 7 bases fitting TRBD1. Trimming removed 1 base from V and 5 bases from J; junction bases left unmatched: 5. This CDR3 contains 15 residues. Per germline, CDR1 SGHDN and CDR2 FVKESK. The CDR3 loop is CASSQVQGTNNEQFF. CDR3 nucleotide sequence: TGTGCCAGCAGCCAAGTACAGGGGACCAACAATGAGCAGTTCTTC.

The chain combines TRBV27 with TRBJ2-7; no definite D call. Germline lookup yields CDR1 MNHEY and CDR2 SMNVEV (reference sequence). The V gene lost 4 bases and the J gene lost 5 bases, with 15 bases spanning the gap. The CDR3 extends over 14 amino acids. In nucleotides, the CDR3 is TGTGCCAGCAGTTCGGACCGTGGCCCTAACGAGCAGTACTTC. Residues: CASSSDRGPNEQYF.

This clonotype turned up a few times. The V gene is TRBV4-3, the J gene TRBJ2-7, with a weak D call TRBD1 (5 bases). The CDR3 has 15 amino acids. Germline V gene lookup returns CDR1 LGHNA and CDR2 YSLEER. Trimming stripped 1 base from V and 2 bases from J, with 12 bases between. The CDR3 DNA follows: TGCGCCAGCAGCCAAGGGTCAGGGAAGGCCTACGAGCAGTACTTC. Translated: CASSQGSGKAYEQYF.

The chain employs TRBV7-8 and TRBJ2-7; perhaps TRBD1 as D (6 bases). This CDR3 region has 13 residues. The germline V gene has CDR1 SGHVS and CDR2 FQNEAQ. V gave up 5 bases and J gave up 2 bases, with 10 bases separating them. The CDR3 nucleotides read TGTGCCAGCAGCGGAAGGACAGCCTACGAGCAGTACTTC. It specifies CASSGRTAYEQYF.

This sequence joins TRBV12-3 or TRBV12-4 and TRBJ2-1; 8 nucleotides line up with TRBD1. The CDR3 loop spans 16 amino acids. Trimming took 5 bases from V and 2 from J; bases not matched to a gene: 8. This CDR3 is CASSLKQGGPYNEQFF. The CDR3 nucleotides read TGTGCCAGCAGTCTCAAACAGGGGGGCCCCTACAATGAGCAGTTCTTC.

The V gene is TRBV4-3, the J gene TRBJ2-7; weak D call: TRBD2 (7 bases). CDR1 is LGHNA and CDR2 is YSLEER in the germline V gene. The CDR3 length is 16 residues. V was shortened by 3 bases and J by 6 bases, with 21 bases between the two germline ends. The chain's CDR3 is CASSQLGSGGRSEQYF. In DNA, the CDR3 is TGCGCCAGCAGCCAGTTGGGATCGGGGGGCCGGAGCGAGCAGTACTTC.

This clonotype has just a few counts. This chain uses TRBV11-2 with TRBJ1-2; maybe TRBD1 (5 bases). The germline V gene has CDR1 SGHAT and CDR2 FQNNGV. CDR3 length equals 13 residues. V shed 6 bases and J shed 6 bases, with 14 bases lying between them. The CDR3 reads CASRTGGLHGYTF. The CDR3 bases are TGTGCCAGCAGGACCGGGGGACTTCATGGCTACACCTTC.

The genes are TRBV6-4 and TRBJ1-6; a weak D match, TRBD1 (5 bases). This CDR3 spans 16 amino acids. Germline loops: CDR1 MRHNA, CDR2 SNTAGT. V lost 11 bases, J lost 10 bases, and 27 bases lay in between. CDR3 sequence (DNA): TGTGCCGCTACGCGTGACACCGACAGTTTTCGATCACCCCTCCACTTT. Residues: CAATRDTDSFRSPLHF.

V usage is TRBV20-1 and J usage is TRBJ1-1, with D possibly matching TRBD1 (5 bases). The CDR3 consists of 15 residues. The V end lost 6 bases, the J end lost 4 bases, and 21 bases lay between the germline ends. CDR1 DFQATT and CDR2 SNEGSKA come from the germline V gene (reference sequence). Here the CDR3 reads CSASRGTPLGTEAFF. DNA for the CDR3: TGCAGTGCCTCCCGGGGGACCCCACTCGGCACTGAAGCTTTCTTT.